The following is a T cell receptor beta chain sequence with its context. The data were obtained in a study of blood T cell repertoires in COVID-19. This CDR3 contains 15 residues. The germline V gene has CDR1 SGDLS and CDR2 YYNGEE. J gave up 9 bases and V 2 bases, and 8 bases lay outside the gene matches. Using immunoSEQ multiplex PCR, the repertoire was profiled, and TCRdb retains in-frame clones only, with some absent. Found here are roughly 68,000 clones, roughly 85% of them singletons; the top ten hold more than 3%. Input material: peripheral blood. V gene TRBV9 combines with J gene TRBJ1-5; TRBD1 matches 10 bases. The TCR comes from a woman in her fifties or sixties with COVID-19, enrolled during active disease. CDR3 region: CASSVGTGARVPQHF. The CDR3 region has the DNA TGTGCCAGCAGCGTCGGGACAGGGGCTCGGGTGCCCCAGCATTTT.